The rows below give T cell receptor beta chains drawn from one sample of a study of blood T cell repertoires in COVID-19. Using immunoSEQ multiplex PCR, the repertoire was profiled, and TCRdb retains in-frame clones only, with some absent. The sample contains 50,000 or so clones, roughly 84% of which appear only once. The sample was peripheral blood. These receptors were taken from a man aged 50-59 years with active COVID-19. The CDR3 runs from the conserved cysteine through the conserved F or W. Fields, in order: clone size, D gene, V gene, J gene, CDR3 DNA, CDR3 protein. The D gene is left open where the match is weak. The listing skips clone size in some rows; elsewhere it reads once, few, many or a size class.

>.|.|TRBV4-2|TRBJ2-3
TGTGCCAGCAGCCAAGGGGACAAAACGCCTAGCACAGATACGCAGTATTTT
CASSQGDKTPSTDTQYF
>.|.|TRBV15|TRBJ2-1
TGTGCCACCAGCAGCGACGGGAGTAGGAATGAGCAGTTCTTC
CATSSDGSRNEQFF
>.|TRBD2|TRBV9|TRBJ2-1
TGTGCCAGCAGCGTAGGGTGGTTTGGCGGGGGGGCCAATGAGCAGTTCTTC
CASSVGWFGGGANEQFF
>.|TRBD1|TRBV2|TRBJ2-5
TGTGCCAGCAGAGGACAGGGGGTGGGAGAGACCCAGTACTTC
CASRGQGVGETQYF
>.|.|TRBV30|TRBJ2-6
TGTGCCTGTACTCCGGGGGCTGGGGCCAACGTCCTGACTTTC
CACTPGAGANVLTF
>.|TRBD2|TRBV19|TRBJ2-7
TGTGCCAGTAGTCGCAGCGGGGTCTACTACGAGCAGTACTTC
CASSRSGVYYEQYF
>.|TRBD2|TRBV9|TRBJ2-3
TGTGCCAGCAGCCCCCGACTAGCGGGAGGTGCGGGAGGTGGGGACACAGATACGCAGTATTTT
CASSPRLAGGAGGGDTDTQYF
>.|.|TRBV4-3|TRBJ2-3
TGCGCCAGCAGCCAAGAGGTGCGCGGCATGAGCACAGATACGCAGTATTTT
CASSQEVRGMSTDTQYF
>.|.|TRBV29-1|TRBJ2-1
TGCAGCGCCGATGACATGTACAATGAGCAGTTCTTC
CSADDMYNEQFF
>.|.|TRBV11-2|TRBJ1-1
TGTGCCAGCAGCGATAACCGCAGGGGCGCCAACACTGAAGCTTTCTTT
CASSDNRRGANTEAFF
>once|.|TRBV2|TRBJ2-7
TGTGCCAGCAGTGAAGTCGCGGGATCCTACGAGCAGTACTTC
CASSEVAGSYEQYF
>.|TRBD1|TRBV29-1|TRBJ2-7
TGCAGCGTTGAAGGCCAGGGGGTAGGGGAGCAGTACTTC
CSVEGQGVGEQYF
>.|.|TRBV18|TRBJ2-7
TGTGCCAGCTCAGTCGGCTCCTACGAGCAGTACTTC
CASSVGSYEQYF
>.|TRBD1|TRBV11-2|TRBJ2-1
TGTGCCAGCAGTCGCGACAGGGACAATGAGCAGTTCTTC
CASSRDRDNEQFF
>once|.|TRBV5-1|TRBJ2-5
TGCGCCAGCAGCCTGCTGGGAGGGGGACAAGAGACCCAGTACTTC
CASSLLGGGQETQYF
>.|.|TRBV5-1|TRBJ2-3
TGCGCCAGCAGCAAAGGAGGGAGCACAGATACGCAGTATTTT
CASSKGGSTDTQYF
>.|TRBD1|TRBV2|TRBJ1-1
TGTGCCAGCAGGGGACAGGGTTTGGCCACTGAAGCTTTCTTT
CASRGQGLATEAFF
>.|TRBD1|TRBV3-1/TRBV3-2|TRBJ1-4
TGTGCCAGCAGCCAAGAAGGGGGCGGTAATGAAAAACTGTTTTTT
CASSQEGGGNEKLFF
>.|TRBD2|TRBV4-2|TRBJ2-3
TGTGCCAGCAGCCAAGCCGGGACTACTAGCACAGATACGCAGTATTTT
CASSQAGTTSTDTQYF
>.|.|TRBV5-6|TRBJ2-6
TGTGCCAGCAGCTCCCTAAGACAGGCTCGGGCCAACGTCCTGACTTTC
CASSSLRQARANVLTF
>.|.|TRBV12-3/TRBV12-4|TRBJ2-1
TGTGCCAGCAGTCAGACGCGGGTTGAAGAGTTCTTC
CASSQTRVEEFF
>.|TRBD1|TRBV28|TRBJ1-6
TGTGCCAGCACCCTCCCGGGACAGGGACGTTCACCCCTCCACTTT
CASTLPGQGRSPLHF
>.|TRBD1|TRBV23-1|TRBJ1-1
TGCGCCAGCAGTCATCCGGGACAGGGCGGAAGGGTAGCTTTCTTT
CASSHPGQGGRVAFF
>.|.|TRBV14|TRBJ2-2
TGTGCCAGCAGCCAAGATCTCGCGGGATACGGGGAGCTGTTTTTT
CASSQDLAGYGELFF
>.|TRBD2|TRBV5-1|TRBJ2-5
TGCGCCAGCAGCACTAGCGGGGGGGCCGGGGAGACCCAGTACTTC
CASSTSGGAGETQYF
>.|TRBD2|TRBV29-1|TRBJ2-1
TGCAGCGTTGTTAGCGGGGACTACAATGAGCAGTTCTTC
CSVVSGDYNEQFF
>.|.|TRBV5-1|TRBJ2-1
TGCGCCAGCACCTTTGGGACGTTAGGGGGTGATGAGCAGTTCTTC
CASTFGTLGGDEQFF
>.|.|TRBV7-9|TRBJ2-3
TGTGCCAGCAGCTTAGCGCTAGTCCGCACAGATACGCAGTATTTT
CASSLALVRTDTQYF
>.|.|TRBV30|TRBJ2-5
TGTGCCTGGAGTGTACTGGACTTGACCCAGTACTTC
CAWSVLDLTQYF
>.|TRBD1|TRBV6-1|TRBJ2-3
TGTGCCAGCAGTGAAGACACAGGGGGTTCTAGCACAGATACGCAGTATTTT
CASSEDTGGSSTDTQYF
>.|.|TRBV30|TRBJ1-2
TGTGCCTGGAGTGTTTTCGGGGATTACTATGGCTACACCTTC
CAWSVFGDYYGYTF
>.|TRBD2|TRBV7-2|TRBJ2-3
TGTGCCAGCAGCCTACCCGGACTAGCGGGAGGCGCGGGAGATACGCAGTATTTT
CASSLPGLAGGAGDTQYF
>.|TRBD1|TRBV19|TRBJ1-2
TGTGCCAGTAGACTGACCGGGACAGGGCTCATTGGCTACACCTTC
CASRLTGTGLIGYTF
>once|TRBD1|TRBV7-2|TRBJ2-7
TGTGCCAGCAGCCCCCAAGAGGGGGCCTCCTACGAGCAGTACTTC
CASSPQEGASYEQYF
>.|.|TRBV5-1|TRBJ1-6
TGCGCCAGCAGCTCAATGGAGCGGGAGTATAATTCACCCCTCCACTTT
CASSSMEREYNSPLHF
>.|.|TRBV18|TRBJ2-5
TGTGCCAGCTCACCAACGGTGAATTTAGAGACCCAGTACTTC
CASSPTVNLETQYF
>.|TRBD2|TRBV5-1|TRBJ2-1
TGCGCCAGCAGCTTGGAGCCTAGCGGGGAGCAGTTCTTC
CASSLEPSGEQFF
>.|.|TRBV27|TRBJ2-2
TGTGCCAGCAGTTTACTCCGTACCGGGGAGCTGTTTTTT
CASSLLRTGELFF
>.|.|TRBV7-8|TRBJ1-5
TGTGCCAGCAGCTCGGACTATCAGCCCCAGCATTTT
CASSSDYQPQHF
>.|.|TRBV29-1|TRBJ2-5
TGCAGCTATGAGGGACACGGTCGGACCCAGTACTTC
CSYEGHGRTQYF
>.|TRBD1|TRBV27|TRBJ1-3
TGTGCCAGCAGCCCCTATTTGGACAGGATCACCTCTGGAAACACCATATATTTT
CASSPYLDRITSGNTIYF
>.|.|TRBV4-3|TRBJ1-3
TGCGCCAGCAGCCAAGATTCGGGCTCTGGAAACACCATATATTTT
CASSQDSGSGNTIYF
>.|.|TRBV5-1|TRBJ2-2
TGCGCCAGCAGCACGCAGGGCTCCCACACCGGGGAGCTGTTTTTT
CASSTQGSHTGELFF
>few|.|TRBV2|TRBJ2-3
TGTGCCAGCAGCGTAGGGGCTTCTAGCACAGATACGCAGTATTTT
CASSVGASSTDTQYF
>.|.|TRBV7-9|TRBJ1-4
TGTGCCAGCAGCTTAAACCAGGTCGAAAAACTGTTTTTT
CASSLNQVEKLFF
>.|TRBD2|TRBV12-5|TRBJ2-7
TGTGCTAGTGGCCCGACTAGCCCCTACGAGCAGTACTTC
CASGPTSPYEQYF
>.|.|TRBV21-1|TRBJ2-3
TGTGCCAGCAGCGATAGGACTAGCGGGGGGGTTAAAGATACGCAGTATTTT
CASSDRTSGGVKDTQYF
>.|TRBD2|TRBV7-8|TRBJ2-1
TGTGCCAGCAGCCCCCGGACTAGCGGGAATGAGCAGTTCTTC
CASSPRTSGNEQFF
>.|.|TRBV11-3|TRBJ2-1
TGTGCCAGCAGCTCCTTCTCGGGAGCCCCCGGGCAGTTCTTC
CASSSFSGAPGQFF
>.|TRBD2|TRBV19|TRBJ2-1
TGTGCCAGTAGTATTTCTAGCGGGGCTCCCTACCCGACCTTTAATGAGCAGTTCTTC
CASSISSGAPYPTFNEQFF
>once|.|TRBV7-9|TRBJ1-2
TGTGCCAGCAGCTTAGCGCGGGGTCAGTTTAACTATGGCTACACCTTC
CASSLARGQFNYGYTF
>.|TRBD2|TRBV6-5|TRBJ2-3
TGTGCCAGTACAACACTAGCGGGGTTCACAGATACGCAGTATTTT
CASTTLAGFTDTQYF
>.|.|TRBV3-1/TRBV3-2|TRBJ2-2
TGTGCCAGCAGCCAAGAGCTGAGAGCCGAGGAGCTGTTTTTT
CASSQELRAEELFF
>.|.|TRBV12-2|TRBJ2-1
TGTGCAAGTCGCTCCTTAGCGTTCCCCCCCGTTGATGAGCAGTTCTTC
CASRSLAFPPVDEQFF